A selection of T cell receptor beta chains follows, all from one sample in a study of T-cell memory formation after mild COVID-19. A single record per CDR3 protein comes from TCRdb applying MiXCR to the 5' RACE reads. The table lists some 65,000 distinct CDR3 sequences, over 15% of them singletons. Sequencing was carried out using PBMCs or a T cell subset sorted from them (not recorded which). These receptors originate from an adult woman who had mild COVID-19 (a few samples of this study predate the infection). Cell type and time point are not known. Each CDR3 is given with its conserved first and last residue. The D gene is left open where the match is weak. The size field is filled for only some rows; it gives once, few, many or a size class.

j_call: TRBJ2-1; clone_size: few; d_call: TRBD2; cdr3_length: 17; v_call: TRBV4-3; cdr3_nt: TGCGCCAGCAGCCAGGGCTTAGCGGGAGGGCCGGGGAATGAGCAGTTCTTC; cdr3_aa: CASSQGLAGGPGNEQFF
j_call: TRBJ2-2; clone_size: many; d_call: NA; cdr3_length: 15; v_call: TRBV11-2; cdr3_nt: TGTGCCAGCTTTATGGGCGGGGCGTCCGCCGGGGAGCTGTTTTTT; cdr3_aa: CASFMGGASAGELFF
j_call: TRBJ2-2; clone_size: few; d_call: NA; cdr3_length: 17; v_call: TRBV4-3; cdr3_nt: TGCGCCAGCAGCCAAGAATTCGGACAGACGAACACCGGGGAGCTGTTTTTT; cdr3_aa: CASSQEFGQTNTGELFF
j_call: TRBJ1-2; clone_size: NA; d_call: NA; cdr3_length: 18; v_call: TRBV7-9; cdr3_nt: TGTGCCAGCAGCAACCACTTAAAATCCGACAGGTCTAACTATGGCTACACCTTC; cdr3_aa: CASSNHLKSDRSNYGYTF
j_call: TRBJ2-1; clone_size: few; d_call: NA; cdr3_length: 15; v_call: TRBV12-3/TRBV12-4; cdr3_nt: TGTGCCAGCAGTTCGTTACCGGGCCCGAAGGATGAGCAGTTCTTC; cdr3_aa: CASSSLPGPKDEQFF
j_call: TRBJ2-7; clone_size: NA; d_call: TRBD1; cdr3_length: 14; v_call: TRBV29-1; cdr3_nt: TGCAGCGTTGAAGGGCAGGGGGCGGTCTACGAGCAGTACTTC; cdr3_aa: CSVEGQGAVYEQYF
j_call: TRBJ1-6; clone_size: NA; d_call: NA; cdr3_length: 17; v_call: TRBV6-5; cdr3_nt: TGTGCCAGCCTCCGGGATGGGGCGATCTCCTATAATTCACCCCTCCACTTT; cdr3_aa: CASLRDGAISYNSPLHF
j_call: TRBJ2-3; clone_size: few; d_call: NA; cdr3_length: 15; v_call: TRBV20-1; cdr3_nt: TGCAGTGCTAGCGGGAGCGGAAGTCCCACAGATACGCAGTATTTT; cdr3_aa: CSASGSGSPTDTQYF
j_call: TRBJ2-1; clone_size: few; d_call: TRBD1; cdr3_length: 14; v_call: TRBV27; cdr3_nt: TGTGCCAGCAGAGAGGACAGGGGTGTGATTGAGCAGTTCTTC; cdr3_aa: CASREDRGVIEQFF
j_call: TRBJ2-5; clone_size: NA; d_call: NA; cdr3_length: 14; v_call: TRBV7-9; cdr3_nt: TGTGCCAGCAGCAATACCCGGGGAGAAGAGACCCAGTACTTC; cdr3_aa: CASSNTRGEETQYF
j_call: TRBJ2-1; clone_size: NA; d_call: NA; cdr3_length: 18; v_call: TRBV12-3/TRBV12-4; cdr3_nt: TGTGCCAGCAGTTTAGTCCCGGGAGCGGTCAGCCCCAAGGGTGAGCAGTTCTTC; cdr3_aa: CASSLVPGAVSPKGEQFF
j_call: TRBJ2-5; clone_size: few; d_call: TRBD2; cdr3_length: 15; v_call: TRBV7-6; cdr3_nt: TGTGCCAGCAGCTTAGAGCCTAGCGGGGAGGAGACCCAGTACTTC; cdr3_aa: CASSLEPSGEETQYF
j_call: TRBJ2-7; clone_size: NA; d_call: NA; cdr3_length: 13; v_call: TRBV24-1; cdr3_nt: TGTGCCACCAGTGACCGCCCCTTCTACGAGCAGTACTTC; cdr3_aa: CATSDRPFYEQYF
j_call: TRBJ2-3; clone_size: many; d_call: TRBD2; cdr3_length: 15; v_call: TRBV7-3; cdr3_nt: TGTGCCAGCAGCTTATCGGGACTAGGCACAGATACGCAGTATTTT; cdr3_aa: CASSLSGLGTDTQYF
j_call: TRBJ2-5; clone_size: NA; d_call: NA; cdr3_length: 13; v_call: TRBV7-9; cdr3_nt: TGTGCGAGCACCGGCGGTTACCAAGAGACCCAGTACTTC; cdr3_aa: CASTGGYQETQYF
j_call: TRBJ2-7; clone_size: NA; d_call: NA; cdr3_length: 12; v_call: TRBV28; cdr3_nt: TGTGCCAGCACCGGGCAGGCCTACGAGCAGTACTTC; cdr3_aa: CASTGQAYEQYF
j_call: TRBJ2-3; clone_size: few; d_call: TRBD2; cdr3_length: 17; v_call: TRBV6-5; cdr3_nt: TGTGCCAGCAGTTACTCGGGTCGCGGGGGAAGCACAGATACGCAGTATTTT; cdr3_aa: CASSYSGRGGSTDTQYF
j_call: TRBJ2-1; clone_size: NA; d_call: TRBD2; cdr3_length: 15; v_call: TRBV4-1; cdr3_nt: TGCGCCAGCAGCCAAACTATGGCTAGCGGCTATGAGCAGTTCTTC; cdr3_aa: CASSQTMASGYEQFF
j_call: TRBJ1-5; clone_size: few; d_call: TRBD1; cdr3_length: 15; v_call: TRBV5-1; cdr3_nt: TGCGCCAGCAGCTCCCCCGACAGGGGGAGGCAGCCCCAGCATTTT; cdr3_aa: CASSSPDRGRQPQHF
j_call: TRBJ2-5; clone_size: NA; d_call: TRBD1; cdr3_length: 14; v_call: TRBV7-3; cdr3_nt: TGTGCCAGCAGCCCCGACAGGGGGCTAGAGACCCAGTACTTC; cdr3_aa: CASSPDRGLETQYF
j_call: TRBJ2-7; clone_size: NA; d_call: TRBD2; cdr3_length: 13; v_call: TRBV6-2/TRBV6-3; cdr3_nt: TGTGCCAGCAGTTTGACTAGCGGCTACGAGCAGTACTTC; cdr3_aa: CASSLTSGYEQYF
j_call: TRBJ2-1; clone_size: NA; d_call: NA; cdr3_length: 15; v_call: TRBV19; cdr3_nt: TGTGCCAGTAGTATTGGTCCCCCCACCTACAATGAGCAGTTCTTC; cdr3_aa: CASSIGPPTYNEQFF
j_call: TRBJ1-5; clone_size: few; d_call: TRBD1; cdr3_length: 15; v_call: TRBV15; cdr3_nt: TGTGCCACCAGCACCCTTAGGACAGGGCCTCAGCCCCAGCATTTT; cdr3_aa: CATSTLRTGPQPQHF
j_call: TRBJ1-1; clone_size: NA; d_call: NA; cdr3_length: 13; v_call: TRBV9; cdr3_nt: TGTGCCAGCAGCGTTCCGGTGAACACTGAAGCTTTCTTT; cdr3_aa: CASSVPVNTEAFF
j_call: TRBJ2-3; clone_size: NA; d_call: NA; cdr3_length: 15; v_call: TRBV12-3/TRBV12-4; cdr3_nt: TGTGCCAGCACCCCGGGGGTTGGCTCCGCAGATACGCAGTATTTT; cdr3_aa: CASTPGVGSADTQYF
j_call: TRBJ1-5; clone_size: NA; d_call: NA; cdr3_length: 12; v_call: TRBV4-1; cdr3_nt: TGCGCCAGCAGCCATCTTAATCAGCCCCAGCATTTT; cdr3_aa: CASSHLNQPQHF
j_call: TRBJ2-2; clone_size: few; d_call: TRBD2; cdr3_length: 18; v_call: TRBV29-1; cdr3_nt: TGCAGCGTTGAAGAAGCGCTCGGTAGCGGGGCGAACACCGGGGAGCTGTTTTTT; cdr3_aa: CSVEEALGSGANTGELFF
j_call: TRBJ2-5; clone_size: NA; d_call: NA; cdr3_length: 16; v_call: TRBV5-6; cdr3_nt: TGTGCCAGCAGCTTGATGGAGACGGTGTATCCGGAGACCCAGTACTTC; cdr3_aa: CASSLMETVYPETQYF
j_call: TRBJ2-2; clone_size: NA; d_call: TRBD1; cdr3_length: 15; v_call: TRBV5-6; cdr3_nt: TGTGCCAGCAGCCTCGGGACAGGGGAATGGAGGGAGCTGTTTTTT; cdr3_aa: CASSLGTGEWRELFF
j_call: TRBJ2-2; clone_size: many; d_call: NA; cdr3_length: 14; v_call: TRBV12-3/TRBV12-4; cdr3_nt: TGTGCCAGCAGTCGTAACATATTCACCGGGGAGCTGTTTTTT; cdr3_aa: CASSRNIFTGELFF
j_call: TRBJ2-1; clone_size: NA; d_call: NA; cdr3_length: 14; v_call: TRBV7-9; cdr3_nt: TGTGCCAGCAGCTTAGTGGGCGCGGCTAATGAGCAGTTCTTC; cdr3_aa: CASSLVGAANEQFF
j_call: TRBJ2-5; clone_size: few; d_call: NA; cdr3_length: 14; v_call: TRBV6-6; cdr3_nt: TGTGCCAGCAGTTACCTAGGGGCTGCGGAGACCCAGTACTTC; cdr3_aa: CASSYLGAAETQYF
j_call: TRBJ2-6; clone_size: few; d_call: TRBD1; cdr3_length: 19; v_call: TRBV5-1; cdr3_nt: TGCGCCAGCAGCTCGCACATGGACAGGAAAGCCTCTGGGGCCAACGTCCTGACTTTC; cdr3_aa: CASSSHMDRKASGANVLTF
j_call: TRBJ2-7; clone_size: NA; d_call: NA; cdr3_length: 15; v_call: TRBV20-1; cdr3_nt: TGCAGTGGCAGCCACACCGGGACTTATGCCTACGAGCAGTACTTC; cdr3_aa: CSGSHTGTYAYEQYF
j_call: TRBJ2-7; clone_size: few; d_call: TRBD2; cdr3_length: 15; v_call: TRBV7-7; cdr3_nt: TGTGCCAGCAGCTTAGGAGCGGGGGGCCTGGACGAGCAGTACTTC; cdr3_aa: CASSLGAGGLDEQYF
j_call: TRBJ2-1; clone_size: NA; d_call: NA; cdr3_length: 13; v_call: TRBV24-1; cdr3_nt: TGTGCCACCAGTGATTCGGACACCTGGGGGCAGTTCTTC; cdr3_aa: CATSDSDTWGQFF
j_call: TRBJ2-5; clone_size: NA; d_call: NA; cdr3_length: 12; v_call: TRBV29-1; cdr3_nt: TGCAGCGTTGAAGGAATTGAAGAGACCCAGTACTTC; cdr3_aa: CSVEGIEETQYF
j_call: TRBJ2-7; clone_size: NA; d_call: TRBD2; cdr3_length: 16; v_call: TRBV10-3; cdr3_nt: TGTGCCATCAGTGCGTCCGGGACTAGCGAAACCTACGAGCAGTACTTC; cdr3_aa: CAISASGTSETYEQYF
j_call: TRBJ2-2; clone_size: NA; d_call: TRBD2; cdr3_length: 17; v_call: TRBV5-6; cdr3_nt: TGTGCCAGCAGCCGGCGTGTTGGGACTACCGCCACCGGGGAGCTGTTTTTT; cdr3_aa: CASSRRVGTTATGELFF
j_call: TRBJ1-1; clone_size: NA; d_call: NA; cdr3_length: 12; v_call: TRBV7-8; cdr3_nt: TGTGCCAGCAGCCCCCAACGGACTGAAGCTTTCTTT; cdr3_aa: CASSPQRTEAFF
j_call: TRBJ2-7; clone_size: few; d_call: TRBD1; cdr3_length: 14; v_call: TRBV4-3; cdr3_nt: TGCGCCAGCAGCGAAGACAGGGACCGCATCGAGCAGTACTTC; cdr3_aa: CASSEDRDRIEQYF
j_call: TRBJ2-7; clone_size: NA; d_call: NA; cdr3_length: 15; v_call: TRBV10-3; cdr3_nt: TGTGCCATCAGTGATATAGGCGGGTTTTCCTACGAGCAGTACTTC; cdr3_aa: CAISDIGGFSYEQYF
j_call: TRBJ1-2; clone_size: once; d_call: NA; cdr3_length: 13; v_call: TRBV7-9; cdr3_nt: TGTGCCAGCAGCATACAGGAGAACTATGGCTACACCTTC; cdr3_aa: CASSIQENYGYTF
j_call: TRBJ2-7; clone_size: many; d_call: NA; cdr3_length: 14; v_call: TRBV20-1; cdr3_nt: TGCAGTGCCGAACCGACCGACAACTCCTACGAGCAGTACTTC; cdr3_aa: CSAEPTDNSYEQYF